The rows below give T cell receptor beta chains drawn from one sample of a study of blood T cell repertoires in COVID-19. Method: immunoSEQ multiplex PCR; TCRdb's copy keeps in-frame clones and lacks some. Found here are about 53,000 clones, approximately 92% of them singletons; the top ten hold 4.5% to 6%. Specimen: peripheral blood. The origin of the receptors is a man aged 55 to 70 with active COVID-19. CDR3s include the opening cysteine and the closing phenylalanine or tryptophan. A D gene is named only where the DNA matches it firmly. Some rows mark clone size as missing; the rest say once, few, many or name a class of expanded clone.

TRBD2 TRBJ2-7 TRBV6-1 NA CASSEGLANTYEQYF TGTGCCAGCAGTGAGGGACTAGCGAACACCTACGAGCAGTACTTC
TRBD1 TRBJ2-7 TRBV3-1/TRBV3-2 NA CASSQDDRGVQYF TGTGCCAGCAGCCAGGACGACAGGGGCGTGCAGTACTTC
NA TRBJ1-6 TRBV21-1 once CASSKAASSYNSPLHF TGTGCCAGCAGCAAAGCAGCTAGCTCCTATAATTCACCCCTCCACTTT
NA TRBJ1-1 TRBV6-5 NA CASGAVRSIKGEAFF TGTGCCAGCGGGGCAGTTAGGTCGATTAAGGGCGAAGCTTTCTTT
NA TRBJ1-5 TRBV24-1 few CATSDSRGGNQPQHF TGTGCCACCAGTGATTCGCGGGGCGGCAATCAGCCCCAGCATTTT
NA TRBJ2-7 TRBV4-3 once CASSQDRGREEQYF TGCGCCAGCAGCCAAGATCGGGGAAGGGAGGAGCAGTACTTC
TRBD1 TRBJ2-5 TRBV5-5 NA CASKGQPHDETQYF TGTGCCAGCAAGGGACAGCCGCATGATGAGACCCAGTACTTC
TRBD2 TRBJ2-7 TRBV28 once CAIGLASYEQYF TGTGCCATCGGACTAGCTTCCTACGAGCAGTACTTC
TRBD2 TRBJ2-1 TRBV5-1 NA CASSFRTSGARDYNEQFF TGCGCCAGCAGCTTCAGGACTAGCGGAGCCAGGGACTACAATGAGCAGTTCTTC
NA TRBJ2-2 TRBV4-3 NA CASSQVAGELFF TGCGCCAGCAGCCAGGTAGCCGGGGAGCTGTTTTTT
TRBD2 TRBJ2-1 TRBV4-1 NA CASSQDGRGSGRYNEQFF TGCGCCAGCAGCCAAGATGGCCGAGGTAGCGGGAGATACAATGAGCAGTTCTTC
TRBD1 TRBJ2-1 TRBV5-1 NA CASSAGTGATNEQFF TGCGCCAGCAGCGCCGGGACAGGGGCTACCAATGAGCAGTTCTTC
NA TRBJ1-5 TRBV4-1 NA CASSQVRGRGNQPQHF TGCGCCAGCAGCCAAGTCAGGGGTAGAGGCAATCAGCCCCAGCATTTT
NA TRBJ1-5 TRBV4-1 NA CASSQQGQGNQPQHF TGCGCCAGCAGCCAACAGGGGCAGGGGAATCAGCCCCAGCATTTT
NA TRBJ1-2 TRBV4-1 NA CASSQDTGSADGYTF TGCGCCAGCAGCCAAGATACAGGGTCAGCGGATGGCTACACCTTC
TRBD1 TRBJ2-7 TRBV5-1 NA CASSGNPGQPYEQYF TGCGCCAGCAGCGGAAATCCGGGACAGCCTTACGAGCAGTACTTC
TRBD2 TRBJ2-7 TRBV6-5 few CASSPGTSRPREQYF TGTGCCAGCAGCCCCGGGACTAGCCGCCCTCGCGAGCAGTACTTC
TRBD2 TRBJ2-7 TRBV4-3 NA CASSQATSGSSLEQYF TGCGCCAGCAGCCAGGCCACTAGCGGGAGTTCCCTCGAGCAGTACTTC
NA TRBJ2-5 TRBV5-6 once CASTLPGLAGTQYF TGTGCCAGCACCCTCCCGGGACTGGCCGGGACCCAGTACTTC
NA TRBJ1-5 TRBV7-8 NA CASSFGASNQPQHF TGTGCCAGCAGCTTTGGGGCTAGCAATCAGCCCCAGCATTTT
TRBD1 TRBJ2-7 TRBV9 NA CASRDRYTRATGGSYEQYF TGTGCCAGCAGGGACCGATATACCCGCGCGACAGGGGGCTCCTACGAGCAGTACTTC
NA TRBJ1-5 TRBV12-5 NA CASGLVGGGWRNQPQHF TGTGCTAGTGGTTTGGTAGGGGGGGGATGGCGCAATCAGCCCCAGCATTTT
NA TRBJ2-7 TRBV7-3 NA CASSLSGEAYEQYF TGTGCCAGCAGCTTATCCGGGGAGGCCTACGAGCAGTACTTC
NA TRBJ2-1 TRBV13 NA CASSPRSEQFF TGTGCCAGCAGCCCACGGAGTGAGCAGTTCTTC
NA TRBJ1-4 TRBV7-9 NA CASSLLQGRNEKLFF TGTGCCAGCAGCTTACTCCAAGGGAGAAATGAAAAACTGTTTTTT
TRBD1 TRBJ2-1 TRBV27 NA CASKYSGGSEQFF TGTGCCAGCAAATACTCAGGGGGCAGTGAGCAGTTCTTC
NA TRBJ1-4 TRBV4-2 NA CASSLGGTNEKLFF TGTGCCAGCAGCCTGGGGGGGACTAATGAAAAACTGTTTTTT
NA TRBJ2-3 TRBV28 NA CASGMGLLFTDTQYF TGTGCCAGCGGGATGGGACTTCTCTTTACGGATACGCAGTATTTT
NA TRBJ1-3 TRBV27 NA CASSGRQSGNTIYF TGTGCCAGCTCAGGGCGACAGTCAGGAAACACCATATATTTT
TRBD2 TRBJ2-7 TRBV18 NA CASSPSSGSGEQYF TGTGCCAGCTCACCTTCTAGCGGTTCTGGCGAGCAGTACTTC
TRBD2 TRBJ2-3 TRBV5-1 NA CASSWVGREATDTQYF TGCGCCAGCAGCTGGGTGGGGCGGGAGGCCACAGATACGCAGTATTTT
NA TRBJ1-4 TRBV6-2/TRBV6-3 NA CASSYRRLAGEKLFF TGTGCCAGCAGTTACCGTAGACTTGCGGGTGAAAAACTGTTTTTT
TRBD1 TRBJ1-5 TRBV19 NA CAIGTGGYQPQHF TGTGCCATTGGGACAGGGGGCTATCAGCCCCAGCATTTT
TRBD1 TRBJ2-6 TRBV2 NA CASRPGQAISGANVLTF TGTGCCAGCAGGCCGGGACAGGCGATCTCTGGGGCCAACGTCCTGACTTTC
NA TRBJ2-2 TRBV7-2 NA CASNPGLLGELFF TGTGCCAGCAACCCGGGACTGCTCGGGGAGCTGTTTTTT
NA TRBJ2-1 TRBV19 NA CASRGLAPSSYNEQFF TGTGCCAGTAGAGGCCTAGCGCCGAGCTCCTACAATGAGCAGTTCTTC
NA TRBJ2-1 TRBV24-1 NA CATSEFSGETLGEQFF TGTGCCACCAGTGAATTTTCAGGGGAGACCTTAGGTGAGCAGTTCTTC
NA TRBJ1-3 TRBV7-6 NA CASSQGTGGSGNTIYF TGTGCCAGCAGCCAGGGGACGGGCGGCTCTGGAAACACCATATATTTT
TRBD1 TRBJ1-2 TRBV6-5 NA CASRAGGNYGYTF TGTGCCAGCAGAGCAGGGGGAAACTATGGCTACACCTTC
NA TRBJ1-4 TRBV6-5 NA CASSLREKLFF TGTGCCAGCAGTTTACGGGAAAAACTGTTTTTT
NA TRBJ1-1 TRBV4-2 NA CASSQMGSNTEAFF TGTGCCAGCAGCCAAATGGGCAGTAACACTGAAGCTTTCTTT
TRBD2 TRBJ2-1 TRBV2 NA CASRGTSGRASNEQFF TGTGCCAGCAGGGGGACTAGCGGGAGGGCGAGCAATGAGCAGTTCTTC
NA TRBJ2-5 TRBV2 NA CASSEGLGNQETQYF TGTGCCAGCAGTGAAGGACTCGGGAACCAAGAGACCCAGTACTTC
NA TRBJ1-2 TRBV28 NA CASSGATNYGYTF TGTGCCAGCAGTGGGGCAACTAACTATGGCTACACCTTC
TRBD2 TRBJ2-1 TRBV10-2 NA CASSVLTSGNEQFF TGCGCCAGCAGTGTTCTGACTAGCGGAAATGAGCAGTTCTTC
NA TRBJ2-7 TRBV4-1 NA CASSQSSYEQYF TGCGCCAGCAGCCAGAGCTCCTACGAGCAGTACTTC
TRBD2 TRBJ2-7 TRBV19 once CASSTLAGGSSYEQYF TGTGCCAGTAGTACGCTAGCGGGAGGGAGCTCCTACGAGCAGTACTTC
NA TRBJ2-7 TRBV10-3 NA CAISEGLQGHEQYF TGTGCCATCAGTGAGGGTCTTCAGGGCCACGAGCAGTACTTC
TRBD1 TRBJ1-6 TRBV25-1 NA CASSESGGTSPLHF TGTGCCAGCAGTGAATCAGGGGGTACTTCACCCCTCCACTTT
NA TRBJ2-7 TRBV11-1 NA CASSPSGYEQYF TGTGCCAGCAGCCCCAGCGGCTACGAGCAGTACTTC
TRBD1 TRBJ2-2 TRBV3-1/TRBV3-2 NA CATARTGTANTGELFF TGTGCCACAGCACGGACCGGGACAGCGAACACCGGGGAGCTGTTTTTT
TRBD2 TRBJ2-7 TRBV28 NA CASIPRRGGESHEQYF TGTGCCAGCATCCCCCGTCGGGGGGGGGAGTCCCACGAGCAGTACTTC
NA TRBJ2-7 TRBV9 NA CASSVRGNSEQYF TGTGCCAGCAGCGTCCGGGGGAACAGCGAGCAGTACTTC
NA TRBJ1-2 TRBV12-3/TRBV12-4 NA CASSQNYGYTF TGTGCCAGCAGTCAGAACTATGGCTACACCTTC
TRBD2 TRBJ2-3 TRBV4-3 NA CASSKERERFGGTQYF TGCGCCAGCAGCAAGGAGCGGGAGCGGTTCGGCGGTACGCAGTATTTT